This T cell receptor (beta chain) was retrieved from a study of preoperative IRX-2 immunotherapy in early breast cancer. Germline lookup yields CDR1 SGHNT and CDR2 YENEEA. The V end lost 2 bases, the J end lost 0 bases, and 8 bases lay between the germline ends. The CDR3 runs 14 residues. Treatment: preoperative locoregional IRX-2 cytokine immunotherapy. Samples came from a phase Ib trial of preoperative locoregional IRX-2 cytokine immunotherapy. Measured with immunoSEQ multiplex PCR; TCRdb has only the in-frame clones, and not every one. The data contain 35,000 to 40,000 clones, 65% to 90% of them singletons.

This specimen consisted of lymph node tissue, obtained after IRX-2 immunotherapy. This chain links TRBV11-3 with TRBJ2-7, with D possibly being TRBD2 (6 bases). This clonotype originated in a human donor with breast cancer. The CDR3 DNA reads as TGTGCCAGCAGCTTATTCGGGAGCTCCTACGAGCAGTACTTC. Amino acids: CASSLFGSSYEQYF.